These T cell receptor beta chains were read from a single sample in a study of T cells in Graves' hyperthyroidism and ophthalmopathy. MiXCR was run by TCRdb on the multiplex PCR reads, yielding one entry per CDR3 protein. The sample lists 300,000 to 350,000 distinct CDR3 sequences, roughly 13% occurring once. The sequenced sample consisted of blood. The receptors stem from a woman younger than 45 with Graves' hyperthyroidism. Each CDR3 is given with its conserved first and last residue.

length: 14; J: TRBJ2-2; V: TRBV6-1; CDR3: CASSEVSDTGELFF
length: 18; J: TRBJ2-1; V: TRBV4-1; CDR3: CASSLSDSPLSSYNEQFF
length: 13; J: TRBJ2-3; V: TRBV28; CDR3: CATLAGAADTQYF
length: 16; J: TRBJ2-3; V: TRBV11-3; CDR3: CASSPGRQRSTDTQYF
length: 15; J: TRBJ1-6; V: TRBV3-1; CDR3: CASSQSVAMYSPLHF
length: 14; J: TRBJ2-1; V: TRBV11-2; CDR3: CASSSFGLPNEQFF
length: 13; J: TRBJ2-7; V: TRBV29-1; CDR3: CSVSGTGLREQYF
length: 15; J: TRBJ2-2; V: TRBV9; CDR3: CASSVSQGATGELFF
length: 16; J: TRBJ2-3; V: TRBV5-5; CDR3: CASSPRASGVTDTQYF
length: 14; J: TRBJ2-2; V: TRBV6-5; CDR3: CASSYYSNTGELFF
length: 13; J: TRBJ2-5; V: TRBV20-1; CDR3: CSLTGVPPETQYF
length: 14; J: TRBJ2-7; V: TRBV28; CDR3: CASSFGGQGGEQYF
length: 15; J: TRBJ2-1; V: TRBV4-3; CDR3: CASSQDYLGNNERFF
length: 12; J: TRBJ1-2; V: TRBV28; CDR3: CASVRTGIGYTF
length: 15; J: TRBJ2-1; V: TRBV28; CDR3: CASSFITPPYNEQFF
length: 12; J: TRBJ2-7; V: TRBV11-2; CDR3: CASSLVELEQYF
length: 17; J: TRBJ2-5; V: TRBV6-1; CDR3: CASSMLGTGVFQETQYF
length: 15; J: TRBJ2-7; V: TRBV27; CDR3: CASSLYSRRPYEQYF
length: 16; J: TRBJ2-2; V: TRBV9; CDR3: CATAPRRHSNTGELFF
length: 15; J: TRBJ2-7; V: TRBV11-2; CDR3: CASSPTYSGGYEQYF
length: 11; J: TRBJ1-2; V: TRBV29-1; CDR3: CSVQGGYGYTF
length: 15; J: TRBJ1-2; V: TRBV6-6; CDR3: CASSYDGQGLNGYTF
length: 15; J: TRBJ1-5; V: TRBV28; CDR3: CASSFSASGNQPQHF
length: 14; J: TRBJ1-6; V: TRBV25-1; CDR3: CASSESPDNSPLHF
length: 16; J: TRBJ2-4; V: TRBV6-1; CDR3: CASSWRVPSPKNIQYF
length: 13; J: TRBJ1-2; V: TRBV29-1; CDR3: CSALWLPSRGYTF
length: 12; J: TRBJ2-7; V: TRBV10-3; CDR3: CAIQAPPYEQYF
length: 16; J: TRBJ2-7; V: TRBV12-3/TRBV12-4; CDR3: CASSLAVRDRGSEQYF
length: 12; J: TRBJ1-1; V: TRBV19; CDR3: CASSINRGLAFF
length: 17; J: TRBJ2-7; V: TRBV7-9; CDR3: CASSRTATGTSGVEQYF
length: 15; J: TRBJ2-5; V: TRBV12-5; CDR3: CASGNDRARWETQYF
length: 13; J: TRBJ2-7; V: TRBV29-1; CDR3: CSVAQGGLGEQYF
length: 13; J: TRBJ2-1; V: TRBV11-2; CDR3: CASSPGTVNEQFF
length: 16; J: TRBJ2-4; V: TRBV3-1; CDR3: CASSLSTGTSLNIQYF
length: 17; J: TRBJ2-3; V: TRBV7-2; CDR3: CASSPRVGAGGTDTQYF
length: 15; J: TRBJ2-7; V: TRBV5-8; CDR3: CASSLTGVEGSEQYF
length: 16; J: TRBJ2-3; V: TRBV28; CDR3: CASSFWAVLGTDTQYF
length: 17; J: TRBJ2-1; V: TRBV6-2/TRBV6-3; CDR3: CASRDRGLTNTYNEQFF
length: 17; J: TRBJ1-5; V: TRBV18; CDR3: CASSPAGSAYSNQPQHF
length: 13; J: TRBJ2-2; V: TRBV6-2/TRBV6-3; CDR3: CASSYRGTGELFF
length: 16; J: TRBJ2-6; V: TRBV7-3; CDR3: CASSFQGGSGANVLTF
length: 17; J: TRBJ2-6; V: TRBV9; CDR3: CASSASDSGAGANVLTF